Presented here are 20 T cell receptor beta chains from one specimen sequenced in a study of T cells in Graves' hyperthyroidism and ophthalmopathy. Amplification targeted TCR beta CDR3 regions from RNA transcripts. A first-round RT-PCR of the TCR CDR3 used the HTBI primer set. TCRdb analysed the multiplex PCR reads with MiXCR anew, one entry per CDR3 protein. The sample lists hundreds of thousands of distinct CDR3 sequences; more than 45% were seen once. The sample taken for sequencing was peripheral blood or thyroid tissue (not recorded which). The receptor set was obtained from a woman between 18 and 30 years old with Graves' hyperthyroidism.

The V gene is TRBV29-1, the J gene TRBJ2-3; 13 bases match TRBD2. The CDR3 covers 15 residues. Germline loops: CDR1 SQVTM, CDR2 ANQGSEA. V lost 1 base, J lost 5 bases, and 3 bases stayed unmatched. The CDR3 coding sequence is TGCAGCGTTGAAGGGACTAGCGGGAGCTTAGATACGCAGTATTTT. Protein: CSVEGTSGSLDTQYF.

This clonotype occurred many times. The chain carries TRBV15 and TRBJ1-2; 7 nucleotides agree with TRBD1. V was clipped by 0 bases and J by 2 bases; unmatched bases: 0. The CDR3 covers 14 residues. Looked up from germline, CDR1 is LNHNV and CDR2 is YYDKDF (reference sequence). The CDR3 region is CATSRETGNYGYTF. The CDR3, as DNA: TGTGCCACCAGCAGAGAGACAGGGAACTATGGCTACACCTTC.

The rearrangement uses TRBV7-2 and TRBJ1-1; 8 nucleotides align to TRBD1. Germline V gene data show CDR1 as SGHTA and CDR2 as FQGNSA. V lost 5 bases to trimming and J lost 11 bases; unmatched junction nucleotides: 10. This CDR3 has 13 residues. CDR3 sequence: CASSPRQGLVAFF. The CDR3 coding sequence is TGTGCCAGCAGCCCTAGACAGGGGTTAGTTGCTTTCTTT.

V gene TRBV2 combines with J gene TRBJ1-4; D is perhaps TRBD1 (5 bases). Germline CDR1 reads SNHLY; CDR2 reads FYNNEI. The CDR3 has 15 amino acids. Trimming took 3 bases from V and 5 from J, leaving 13 bases between them. The CDR3 region has the DNA TGTGCCAGCAGTGAGAGAGGGGCACTCAATGAAAAACTGTTTTTT. Translating gives CASSERGALNEKLFF.

This clonotype was observed a single time. The V call is TRBV29-1, the J call TRBJ1-2; TRBD1 aligns across 11 bases. V dropped 3 bases and J dropped 6; count of bases not matched to a gene: 6. Germline V lookup: CDR1 SQVTM, CDR2 ANQGSEA. This CDR3 comprises 14 residues. The CDR3 region has the DNA TGCAGCGTTGACAGACGGACAGGGGGCGATGGCTACACCTTC. It yields the protein CSVDRRTGGDGYTF.

J is TRBJ1-2 and V is TRBV27; 7 bases agree with TRBD1. The CDR3 has 14 residues. Germline CDR1 reads MNHEY; CDR2 reads SMNVEV (reference sequence). Germline trimming cut 5 bases from V and 8 bases from J; bases unmatched to any gene: 11. Written as DNA, the CDR3 is TGTGCCAGCAGTGAATCCAGGGGGGTCCGGGGCTACACCTTC. Translating it yields CASSESRGVRGYTF.

This chain connects TRBV7-4 to TRBJ1-5; TRBD1 agrees at 7 bases. Germline trimming cut 6 bases from V and 2 bases from J; bases unmatched to any gene: 10. CDR1 and CDR2 (germline): SGHVT, SQSDAQ. This CDR3 comprises 16 residues. The chain's CDR3 is CASSPDREQGNQPQHF. The CDR3 nucleotides read TGTGCCAGCAGTCCCGACAGGGAGCAAGGCAATCAGCCCCAGCATTTT.

This rearrangement joins TRBV7-3 to TRBJ1-4; D is unclear. Germline assignment: CDR1 SGHTA and CDR2 FQGTGA. The CDR3 is 13 amino acids. The germline V and J ends were trimmed by 7 bases and 6 bases, with 12 bases remaining between them. This chain's CDR3 is CASTSNGDEKLFF. In DNA, the CDR3 is TGTGCCAGCACTTCTAACGGGGATGAAAAACTGTTTTTT.

The chain recombines TRBV25-1 with TRBJ1-2, with TRBD1 identical over 8 bases. CDR1 is MGHDK, CDR2 SYGVNS, per germline. V dropped 4 bases and J dropped 5; count of bases not matched to a gene: 6. CDR3 length: 14 amino acids. CDR3 protein: CASSAPDRVYGYTF. The CDR3 bases are TGTGCCAGCAGTGCCCCGGACAGGGTATATGGCTACACCTTC.

The rearrangement links TRBV24-1 to TRBJ1-1, with unresolved D. CDR1 and CDR2 from the germline V gene are KGHDR and SFDVKD. The CDR3 contains 15 residues. V lost 8 bases and J 13 bases, leaving 28 bases between the germline ends. The CDR3 DNA reads as TGTGCCACCAATCGGGCCAATCAGCCCCAGCAGGTCGGTTTCTTT. Its translation: CATNRANQPQQVGFF.

The genes are TRBV2 and TRBJ1-2, with no clear D. The germline V and J ends were trimmed by 3 bases and 8 bases, with 13 bases remaining between them. This CDR3 is built from 13 residues. Germline values: CDR1 SNHLY, CDR2 FYNNEI. CDR3 in DNA: TGTGCCAGCAGTGACTCGGGCACCGGGGGCTACACCTTC. This sequence encodes CASSDSGTGGYTF.

V usage is TRBV24-1 and J usage is TRBJ1-5; 7 bases are a match to TRBD1. The V and J ends lost 3 bases and 2 bases, in that order; junction bases with no gene match: 6. This CDR3 is 16 amino acids long. Germline values: CDR1 KGHDR, CDR2 SFDVKD. The CDR3: CATSDTGDSGNQPQHF. CDR3 DNA: TGTGCCACCAGTGATACAGGGGATTCGGGCAATCAGCCCCAGCATTTT.

The V call is TRBV5-1, the J call TRBJ2-3; D is perhaps TRBD2 (5 bases). The CDR3 runs 14 residues. CDR1 is SGHRS and CDR2 is YFSETQ in the germline V gene. The germline V and J ends were trimmed by 3 bases and 1 base, with 9 bases remaining between them. In nucleotides, the CDR3 is TGCGCCAGCAGCTCCACGGAGGGCACAGATACGCAGTATTTT. Translated: CASSSTEGTDTQYF. Using reference TRBV5-1 and TRBJ2-3 for the parts outside the CDR3, the full variable domain is KAGVTQTPRYLIKTRGQQVTLSCSPISGHRSVSWYQQTPGQGLQFLFEYFSETQRNKGNFPGRFSGRQFSNSRSEMNVSTLELGDSALYLCASSSTEGTDTQYFGPGTRLTVL.

Turning to this clonotype: A read error may explain this, as a much larger clone is one base away. The chain uses TRBV2 and TRBJ2-2, with 8 bases identical to TRBD1. This CDR3 spans 14 amino acids. Germline trimming cut 6 bases from V and 5 bases from J; bases unmatched to any gene: 5. Germline V gene sequence: CDR1 SNHLY, CDR2 FYNNEI. CDR3 sequence (DNA): TGTGCCAGCAGGGGACAGGTCTCGACCGGGGAGCTGTTTTTT. Its protein is CASRGQVSTGELFF.

The V and J genes are TRBV4-2 and TRBJ1-5; weak D call: TRBD1 (6 bases). Germline values: CDR1 LGHNA, CDR2 YNFKEQ. This CDR3 is built from 16 residues. The ends were cut back, 3 bases at V and 4 bases at J, with 16 bases in the middle. The CDR3 coding sequence is TGTGCCAGCAGCCAGCCCGACAGGCGGGGGAATCAGCCCCAGCATTTT. It specifies CASSQPDRRGNQPQHF.

J is TRBJ2-7 and V is TRBV5-1; 10 positions agree with TRBD1. With V trimmed by 3 bases and J by 4 bases, 13 bases remained unmatched. The germline gives CDR1 SGHRS, CDR2 YFSETQ. The CDR3 runs to 17 residues. This chain's CDR3 is CASSSPRPGQGIYEQYF. CDR3 DNA sequence: TGCGCCAGCAGCTCGCCGAGGCCGGGACAGGGGATATACGAGCAGTACTTC.

This clonotype has just a few counts. This chain connects TRBV25-1 to TRBJ2-5, with TRBD1 matching 9 bases. The CDR3 has 14 residues. Germline CDR1 MGHDK, CDR2 SYGVNS. The V segment lost 9 bases and the J segment 6 bases; nucleotides outside the gene matches: 11. The CDR3 loop reads CASTRGQGVQTQYF. Here the CDR3 DNA reads TGTGCCAGTACCCGGGGACAGGGAGTTCAGACCCAGTACTTC.

CDR3 sequence reads: CASSYSSRHNQPQHF. CDR3 bases: TGTGCCAGCAGTTACTCATCTCGACACAATCAGCCCCAGCATTTT. The chain links TRBV6-5 to TRBJ1-5, with D unclear. The V gene's germline CDR1 is MNHEY and CDR2 SVGAGI. Between the trimmed V and J ends, which lost 0 bases and 3 bases, there was a span of 9 bases. CDR3 length: 15 amino acids.

The chain carries TRBV7-8 and TRBJ2-7, with TRBD2 matching 7 bases. V was pared by 8 bases and J by 4 bases, with 17 bases of the junction left unmatched. Looked up from germline, CDR1 is SGHVS and CDR2 is FQNEAQ. The CDR3 is 16 amino acids. The DNA for the CDR3 is TGTGCCAGCGCCCTCAAGAGGGAGGGCCTCGGATACGAGCAGTACTTC. Its protein product is CASALKREGLGYEQYF. Complete variable domain (other parts from reference TRBV7-8 and TRBJ2-7): GAGVSQSPRYKVAKRGQDVALRCDPISGHVSLFWYQQALGQGPEFLTYFQNEAQLDKSGLPSDRFFAERPEGSVSTLKIQRTQQEDSAVYLCASALKREGLGYEQYFGPGTRLTVT.

This clonotype appeared many times. The chain uses TRBV6-6 and TRBJ1-2; possible D gene TRBD1, 5 bases. The CDR3 extends over 12 amino acids. V shed 4 bases and J shed 4 bases, with 7 bases lying between them. CDR1 is MNHNY and CDR2 is SVGAGI in the germline V gene (reference sequence). CDR3 protein: CASSSGAYGYTF. In DNA, the CDR3 is TGTGCCAGCAGTTCCGGGGCCTATGGCTACACCTTC.